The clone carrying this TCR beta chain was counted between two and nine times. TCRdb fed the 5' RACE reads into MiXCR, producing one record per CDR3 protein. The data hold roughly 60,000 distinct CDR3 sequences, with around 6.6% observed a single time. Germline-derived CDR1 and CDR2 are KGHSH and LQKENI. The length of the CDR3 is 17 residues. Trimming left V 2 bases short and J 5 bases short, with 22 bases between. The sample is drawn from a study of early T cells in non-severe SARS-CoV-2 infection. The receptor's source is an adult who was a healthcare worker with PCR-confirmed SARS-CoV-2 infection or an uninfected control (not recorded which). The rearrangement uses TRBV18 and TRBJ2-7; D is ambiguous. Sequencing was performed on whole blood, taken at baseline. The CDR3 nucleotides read TGTGCCAGCTCACCAGGGCGTATTGAACAGTCGCCCCACGAGCAGTACTTC. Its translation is CASSPGRIEQSPHEQYF.